These 21 T cell receptor beta chains share one sample of origin, sequenced in a study of cytomegalovirus exposure and HLA in healthy donors. Sequencing was performed with immunoSEQ multiplex PCR; in TCRdb, only in-frame clones are kept and a portion is missing. Of about 74,000 clones in the sample, about 94% were seen once. Specimen: PBMCs. The origin of the receptors is a man younger than 35 in good health and CMV-seropositive.

This chain uses TRBV10-3 with TRBJ2-7; 9 bases align to TRBD2. Trimming took 6 bases from V and 4 from J; bases not matched to a gene: 4. The CDR3 consists of 13 residues. Germline CDR1 is ENHRY and CDR2 is SYGVKD. CDR3 amino acids: CAIRREGRYEQYF. CDR3 DNA sequence: TGTGCCATCAGGCGGGAGGGCCGGTACGAGCAGTACTTC.

The chain joins TRBV12-5 to TRBJ2-7; 7 bases match TRBD1. With 2 bases clipped from V and 3 bases from J, the junction kept 7 bases outside the gene matches. This CDR3 spans 15 amino acids. Germline V gene data show CDR1 as LGHNT and CDR2 as FRNRAP. The CDR3 DNA is TGTGCTAGTGGTTTGAGACAGGGAAGGTTCTACGAGCAGTACTTC. Its protein product is CASGLRQGRFYEQYF.

This clone has just one count. The J gene is TRBJ1-3, the V gene TRBV19, with D unresolved. V gave up 7 bases and J gave up 4 bases, with 20 bases separating them. CDR3 length equals 16 residues. Per germline, CDR1 LNHDA and CDR2 SQIVND (reference sequence). The CDR3 DNA is TGTGCCAGTACCCCACGAGGGTTCGACTCGGGAAACACCATATATTTT. Encoded protein: CASTPRGFDSGNTIYF.

This chain connects TRBV7-9 to TRBJ2-5; the match to TRBD1 covers 8 bases. Germline V gene data show CDR1 as SEHNR and CDR2 as FQNEAQ (reference sequence). Trimming took 4 bases from V and 2 from J; bases not matched to a gene: 9. The CDR3 is made up of 16 amino acids. CDR3 in amino acids: CASSSSDRGLQETQYF. The CDR3 bases are TGTGCCAGCAGCTCCTCCGACAGGGGACTTCAAGAGACCCAGTACTTC.

Here the CDR3 DNA reads TGTGCCAGCTGCTTGGACAGACGTACGAATGAGCAGTTCTTC. Protein: CASCLDRRTNEQFF. V and J are TRBV27 and TRBJ2-1, with D possibly being TRBD1 (6 bases). CDR1 is MNHEY, CDR2 SMNVEV, per germline (reference sequence). The CDR3 is 14 amino acids. Trimming cost V 8 bases and J 7 bases, with 18 bases left between them.

The gene calls are TRBV10-2 and TRBJ1-5; D may be TRBD1 (5 bases). The CDR3 is 14 amino acids. The V and J ends lost 4 bases and 9 bases respectively, with 16 bases between them. From germline, CDR1 is WSHSY and CDR2 SAAADI. The CDR3 loop is CASSGSSGGMPQHF. In DNA form, the CDR3 reads TGCGCCAGCAGTGGGTCGAGCGGGGGGATGCCCCAGCATTTT.

The genes are TRBV6-1 and TRBJ2-7; 9 bases match TRBD1. In germline, CDR1 is MNHNS, CDR2 SASEGT. The CDR3 runs to 14 residues. The V and J ends lost 6 bases and 5 bases, in that order; junction bases with no gene match: 8. CDR3 in DNA: TGTGCCAGCAGAACCGGGACAGGGATAGACGAGCAGTACTTC. Its translation is CASRTGTGIDEQYF.

The chain has TRBV18 and TRBJ2-7, with a tentative D call TRBD1 (5 bases). This CDR3 is 12 amino acids long. CDR1 KGHSH and CDR2 LQKENI come from the germline V gene. The ends were cut back, 9 bases at V and 2 bases at J, with 11 bases in the middle. The CDR3 is CASGQGTYEQYF. In DNA form, the CDR3 reads TGTGCCAGTGGGCAGGGTACCTACGAGCAGTACTTC.

This clone has only a few counts. The chain joins TRBV2 to TRBJ2-1; 9 positions agree with TRBD2. CDR1 and CDR2 (germline): SNHLY, FYNNEI. With V trimmed by 4 bases and J by 4 bases, 5 bases remained unmatched. The CDR3 is 15 residues long. The CDR3 DNA reads as TGTGCCAGCAGTGCCCAGCGGGGGGTTTACAATGAGCAGTTCTTC. As protein: CASSAQRGVYNEQFF.

The chain couples TRBV28 to TRBJ2-1; D may be TRBD2 (6 bases). CDR1 and CDR2 (germline): MDHEN, SYDVKM. The CDR3 sequence is 14 residues long. V was trimmed by 3 bases and J by 6 bases, leaving 12 bases between them. This chain's CDR3 is CASSFGGVRNEQFF. DNA for the CDR3: TGTGCCAGCAGTTTCGGGGGAGTGCGCAATGAGCAGTTCTTC.

The genes are TRBV5-5 and TRBJ2-7; D might be TRBD1 (6 bases). CDR1 is SGHKS and CDR2 is YYEKEE in the germline V gene (reference sequence). The CDR3 consists of 13 residues. Trimming shortened V by 4 bases and J by 4 bases, and 12 bases separated the two germline ends. The CDR3 bases are TGTGCCAGCAGCCTCGGGACACTTTACGAGCAGTACTTC. It yields the protein CASSLGTLYEQYF.

J is TRBJ2-3 and V is TRBV28, with D hard to call. Germline values: CDR1 MDHEN, CDR2 SYDVKM. V was trimmed by 8 bases and J by 2 bases, leaving 17 bases between them. The CDR3 contains 15 residues. Here the CDR3 DNA reads TGTGCCAGCCTAAGAGGCGCCGGGTACACAGATACGCAGTATTTT. Protein sequence: CASLRGAGYTDTQYF.

This clone was detected once. V usage is TRBV30 and J usage is TRBJ2-3; D is possibly TRBD2 (5 bases). The CDR3 spans 15 residues. Germline assignment: CDR1 GTSNPN and CDR2 SVGIG (reference sequence). Trimming stripped 1 base from V and 2 bases from J, with 13 bases between. As DNA, the CDR3 is TGTGCCTGGAGTGATGAGGGAGTATACACAGATACGCAGTATTTT. Translating gives CAWSDEGVYTDTQYF.

The chain links TRBV13 to TRBJ2-7; a weak D match, TRBD2 (6 bases). Between the trimmed V and J ends, which lost 4 bases and 0 bases, there was a span of 13 bases. Germline CDR1 is PRHDT and CDR2 is FYEKMQ (reference sequence). The CDR3 sequence is 15 residues long. Written as DNA, the CDR3 is TGTGCCAGCAGCTACCGGGACTTCACCTCCTACGAGCAGTACTTC. Its protein is CASSYRDFTSYEQYF.

V gene TRBV10-3 combines with J gene TRBJ2-7, with D possibly matching TRBD2 (6 bases). The CDR3 has 13 amino acids. Trimming pared 6 bases from V and 9 bases from J, leaving 18 bases between. Germline V gene lookup returns CDR1 ENHRY and CDR2 SYGVKD. The CDR3 loop is CAISPGSPGGQYF. The CDR3 region has the DNA TGTGCCATCAGCCCTGGGTCACCCGGGGGGCAGTACTTC.

The chain couples TRBV9 to TRBJ1-1; TRBD1 matches at 7 bases. Germline lookup yields CDR1 SGDLS and CDR2 YYNGEE. The CDR3 runs to 14 residues. The J segment lost 2 bases and the V segment lost 2 bases, leaving 3 bases of the junction unmatched. For the CDR3, the DNA is TGTGCCAGCAGCGTGGGACAGAGCAACACTGAAGCTTTCTTT. Its protein is CASSVGQSNTEAFF. The variable domain in full, completed from reference TRBV9 and TRBJ1-1, reads DSGVTQTPKHLITATGQRVTLRCSPRSGDLSVYWYQQSLDQGLQFLIQYYNGEERAKGNILERFSAQQFPDLHSELNLSSLELGDSALYFCASSVGQSNTEAFFGQGTRLTVV.

This clone appeared a few times. The chain has TRBV27 and TRBJ2-7, with D unresolved. CDR1 and CDR2 (germline): MNHEY, SMNVEV (reference sequence). The CDR3 is 14 amino acids. Trimming took off 8 bases at V and 2 bases at J, with 16 bases between the two ends. CDR3 bases: TGTGCCAGCCCGACCTTTAGCCGCCCCTACGAGCAGTACTTC. This codes for CASPTFSRPYEQYF.

The chain has TRBV4-1 and TRBJ1-5; TRBD1 agrees at 7 bases. From germline, CDR1 is MGHRA and CDR2 YSYEKL. With V trimmed by 3 bases and J by 6 bases, 17 bases remained unmatched. The CDR3 has 18 amino acids. The CDR3 region is CASSQGKGGVYRGQPQHF. The CDR3 nucleotides read TGCGCCAGCAGCCAGGGAAAAGGGGGCGTCTATAGAGGTCAGCCCCAGCATTTT.

The V gene is TRBV30, the J gene TRBJ2-1; the match to TRBD1 covers 9 bases. Trimming cost V 5 bases and J 2 bases; bases outside gene matches: 1. CDR3 length equals 13 residues. The germline V gene encodes CDR1 GTSNPN and CDR2 SVGIG (reference sequence). This CDR3 is CAWDRGTYNEQFF. CDR3 nucleotide sequence: TGTGCCTGGGACAGGGGGACCTACAATGAGCAGTTCTTC.

The chain recombines TRBV9 with TRBJ2-7, with D perhaps TRBD1 (6 bases). The V and J ends lost 3 bases and 6 bases respectively, with 13 bases between them. CDR3 length: 13 amino acids. The V gene's germline CDR1 is SGDLS and CDR2 YYNGEE. CDR3 coding DNA: TGTGCCAGCAGCGGAGGACAGTCGGGCGAGCAGTACTTC. It translates to CASSGGQSGEQYF.

The CDR3 coding sequence is TGTGCCAGCAGTTTATACCTAAGCTCCAACTCCTACAATGAGCAGTTCTTC. Amino acid sequence: CASSLYLSSNSYNEQFF. The chain combines TRBV27 with TRBJ2-1; the D is unclear. The CDR3 spans 17 residues. Trimming shortened V by 1 base and J by 0 bases, and 13 bases separated the two germline ends. Germline-derived CDR1 and CDR2 are MNHEY and SMNVEV (reference sequence).